Listed here are 19 T cell receptor beta chains from one sample, sequenced in a study of cytomegalovirus exposure and HLA in healthy donors. The PCR used 60 Vbeta and 13 Jbeta primers. Sequencing was performed with immunoSEQ multiplex PCR; in TCRdb, only in-frame clones are kept and a portion is missing. The specimen's table records approximately 150,000 clones. Sequencing used PBMCs. Every receptor here comes from a woman aged 40 to 50 in good health and CMV-seronegative.

The chain carries TRBV11-1 and TRBJ2-2, with TRBD1 matching over 9 bases. The CDR3 sequence is 15 residues long. J was trimmed by 5 bases and V by 6 bases; bases with no gene match: 7. Looked up from germline, CDR1 is SGHAT and CDR2 is FQDESV (reference sequence). CDR3 nucleotide sequence: TGTGCCAGCAGTCGACAGGGGGTGAGAACCGGGGAGCTGTTTTTT. Protein sequence: CASSRQGVRTGELFF. Filled out from reference TRBV11-1 and TRBJ2-2, the complete variable domain reads EAEVAQSPRYKITEKSQAVAFWCDPISGHATLYWYRQILGQGPELLVQFQDESVVDDSQLPKDRFSAERLKGVDSTLKIQPAELGDSAMYLCASSRQGVRTGELFFGEGSRLTVL.

The chain has TRBV7-3 and TRBJ2-1, with D tentatively TRBD1 (5 bases). Germline loops: CDR1 SGHTA, CDR2 FQGTGA. V shed 8 bases and J shed 3 bases, with 14 bases lying between them. The CDR3 spans 14 residues. The CDR3: CASGAANFYNEQFF. CDR3 nucleotide sequence: TGTGCCAGCGGGGCGGCGAACTTCTACAATGAGCAGTTCTTC.

This sequence joins TRBV4-1 and TRBJ1-1; D remains ambiguous. The CDR3 totals 14 residues. V dropped 1 base and J dropped 6 bases, with 12 bases sitting between them. CDR1 is MGHRA, CDR2 YSYEKL, per germline. CDR3 coding DNA: TGCGCCAGCAGCCAAGTCAGGCGTGCTGCTGAAGCTTTCTTT. Amino acids: CASSQVRRAAEAFF.

The chain links TRBV9 to TRBJ2-5, with 10 positions matching TRBD2. Trimming took 2 bases from V and 2 from J; bases not matched to a gene: 6. CDR1 SGDLS and CDR2 YYNGEE come from the germline V gene. CDR3 length: 16 amino acids. The CDR3 nucleotides are TGTGCCAGCAGCGTCGCTAGCGGGGGACTTCAAGAGACCCAGTACTTC. Translated, it gives CASSVASGGLQETQYF.

This chain joins TRBV5-6 and TRBJ2-3; TRBD1 aligns across 7 bases. V dropped 1 base and J dropped 6; count of bases not matched to a gene: 8. The CDR3 has 15 amino acids. The germline CDR1 and CDR2 sequences are SGHDT and YYEEEE. The CDR3 sequence: CASSLRQGDVDTQYF. The CDR3 DNA is TGTGCCAGCAGCTTGAGACAGGGAGACGTGGATACGCAGTATTTT.

The chain carries TRBV15 and TRBJ2-3; TRBD2 matches 8 bases. The CDR3 loop spans 15 amino acids. Germline CDR1 and CDR2: LNHNV and YYDKDF (reference sequence). J lost 5 bases, V lost 1 base, and 5 bases had no gene match. CDR3 in DNA: TGTGCCACCAGCAGAGCGGGGGGGCCCGGAGATACGCAGTATTTT. Translating gives CATSRAGGPGDTQYF.

This rearrangement joins TRBV29-1 to TRBJ2-3; D call uncertain. Trimming took 4 bases from V and 1 from J, leaving 6 bases between them. Germline CDR1 reads SQVTM; CDR2 reads ANQGSEA. The CDR3 extends over 12 amino acids. The CDR3: CSVGAGTDTQYF. The CDR3 DNA is TGCAGCGTTGGTGCAGGCACAGATACGCAGTATTTT.

The V gene is TRBV9, the J gene TRBJ2-5, with 7 positions matching TRBD1. Germline V gene lookup returns CDR1 SGDLS and CDR2 YYNGEE. The CDR3 length is 14 residues. The V gene end was trimmed by 4 bases and the J gene end by 4 bases; junction bases not matched to a gene: 7. DNA of the CDR3: TGTGCCAGCAGCACAGGGGTATCGGGAGAGACCCAGTACTTC. This encodes CASSTGVSGETQYF. The full variable domain, completed using reference TRBV9 and TRBJ2-5, is DSGVTQTPKHLITATGQRVTLRCSPRSGDLSVYWYQQSLDQGLQFLIQYYNGEERAKGNILERFSAQQFPDLHSELNLSSLELGDSALYFCASSTGVSGETQYFGPGTRLLVL.

V and J are TRBV19 and TRBJ1-4; 10 nucleotides agree with TRBD1. The V and J ends lost 5 bases and 6 bases, in that order; junction bases with no gene match: 6. The CDR3 is 15 residues long. CDR1 and CDR2 from the germline V gene are LNHDA and SQIVND (reference sequence). Written as DNA, the CDR3 is TGTGCCAGTAGTGAAGCCGGGACAGGGGATGAAAAACTGTTTTTT. Protein sequence: CASSEAGTGDEKLFF.

V and J are TRBV28 and TRBJ1-6; a possible D gene is TRBD1 (6 bases). The CDR3 totals 17 residues. The V end lost 4 bases, the J end lost 0 bases, and 13 bases lay between the germline ends. Germline loops: CDR1 MDHEN, CDR2 SYDVKM. CDR3 sequence: CASSSQGRSSYNSPLHF. CDR3 DNA sequence: TGTGCCAGCAGTTCCCAGGGGAGAAGCTCCTATAATTCACCCCTCCACTTT.

V gene TRBV28 combines with J gene TRBJ1-1; TRBD1 matches at 7 bases. The CDR3 is made up of 16 amino acids. With V trimmed by 5 bases and J by 2 bases, 11 bases remained unmatched. The V gene's germline CDR1 is MDHEN and CDR2 SYDVKM. Here the CDR3 reads CASSTPGQARNTEAFF. In DNA form, the CDR3 reads TGTGCCAGCAGTACCCCTGGACAGGCCCGTAACACTGAAGCTTTCTTT.

The genes are TRBV12-5 and TRBJ1-1; D ambiguous. The V gene's germline CDR1 is LGHNT and CDR2 FRNRAP. This CDR3 spans 12 amino acids. The V and J ends lost 6 bases and 6 bases respectively, with 11 bases between them. Here the CDR3 DNA reads TGTGCTAGTGGCTCGAGAAGCGCTGAAGCTTTCTTT. Residues: CASGSRSAEAFF.

The V gene is TRBV12-5, the J gene TRBJ1-5, with D maybe TRBD1 (5 bases). The CDR3 length is 13 residues. The ends were cut back, 7 bases at V and 6 bases at J, with 13 bases in the middle. Germline CDR1 is LGHNT and CDR2 is FRNRAP. In nucleotides, the CDR3 is TGTGCTAGTGCCCCTGGGGGGGGTCAGCCCCAGCATTTT. Its translation is CASAPGGGQPQHF.

For this clone: The sample has other DNA sequences that encode this CDR3 too. The rearrangement joins TRBV11-2 to TRBJ1-1; D is unresolved. In germline, CDR1 is SGHAT, CDR2 FQNNGV. The CDR3 runs to 13 residues. Trimming left V 2 bases short and J 5 bases short, with 9 bases between. CDR3 sequence reads: CASSLLAETEAFF. CDR3 sequence (DNA): TGTGCCAGCAGCTTATTGGCGGAAACTGAAGCTTTCTTT.

The V gene is TRBV7-9, the J gene TRBJ1-4; D uncertain. CDR3 length: 14 amino acids. Trimming took off 6 bases at V and 0 bases at J, with 8 bases between the two ends. Per the germline V gene, CDR1 is SEHNR and CDR2 is FQNEAQ (reference sequence). CDR3 residues: CASSQFATNEKLFF. CDR3 coding DNA: TGTGCCAGCAGTCAGTTTGCAACTAATGAAAAACTGTTTTTT.

The CDR3 nucleotides read TGTGCCAGCAGTTTAGCCCGGGGCAATCAGCCCCAGCATTTT. Its protein is CASSLARGNQPQHF. J is TRBJ1-5 and V is TRBV27; D is undetermined. The CDR3 is 14 amino acids. Trimming cost V 2 bases and J 2 bases, with 7 bases left between them. Germline CDR1 MNHEY, CDR2 SMNVEV (reference sequence).

V usage is TRBV2 and J usage is TRBJ2-2, with D perhaps TRBD2 (7 bases). CDR3 length: 14 amino acids. CDR1 and CDR2 from the germline V gene are SNHLY and FYNNEI. The V end was cut by 7 bases, the J end by 0 bases, with 9 bases between. The CDR3 reads CASKGGTNTGELFF. The CDR3 coding sequence is TGTGCCAGCAAGGGGGGGACGAACACCGGGGAGCTGTTTTTT.

This chain joins TRBV25-1 and TRBJ2-4; 7 positions match TRBD2. This CDR3 has 14 residues. The trim removed 3 bases at V and 6 bases at J, leaving 5 bases unmatched. CDR1 is MGHDK and CDR2 is SYGVNS in the germline V gene. The CDR3 reads CASSDQTSVNIQYF. CDR3 coding DNA: TGTGCCAGCAGTGACCAAACTAGCGTAAACATTCAGTACTTC.

The chain has TRBV7-2 and TRBJ1-1; a possible D gene is TRBD1 (5 bases). The germline V and J ends were trimmed by 1 base and 1 base, with 10 bases remaining between them. Germline V gene lookup returns CDR1 SGHTA and CDR2 FQGNSA. The CDR3 length is 15 residues. The CDR3 loop is CASSLVQGSNTEAFF. For the CDR3, the DNA is TGTGCCAGCAGCTTAGTCCAGGGATCGAACACTGAAGCTTTCTTT.